Each of the 3 T cell receptor beta chains below was sequenced from the same sample in a study of T cell repertoires in cytomegalovirus infection. TCRdb ran MiXCR on the reads and lists one entry per CDR3 protein. The sample contains more than 650,000 distinct CDR3 sequences, approximately 40% of which appear only once. The sequenced sample was PBMCs. Receptors originate from a human donor in good health (CMV status not recorded). Some clones in this sample may be carry-over from other donors' samples.

Remarks on this clonotype: A single base separates this from a much larger clone, so it may be a read error. The rearrangement links TRBV3-1 to TRBJ1-3; D not certain. The V and J ends lost 4 bases and 4 bases respectively, with 5 bases between them. The V gene's germline CDR1 is LGHDT and CDR2 YNNKEL (reference sequence). This CDR3 contains 12 residues. CDR3 DNA: TGTGCCAGCAGCCCGGGAGGAAACACCATATATTTT. This translates into CASSPGGNTIYF.

The chain couples TRBV28 to TRBJ1-1; D may be TRBD1 (5 bases). Trimming cost V 5 bases and J 3 bases, with 16 bases left between them. Germline V CDR1 and CDR2: MDHEN, SYDVKM. This CDR3 comprises 15 residues. The CDR3 region is CASSTGLRGHTEAFF. In DNA, the CDR3 is TGTGCCAGCAGTACGGGCCTGAGGGGACACACTGAAGCTTTCTTT. Full variable domain (remainder filled in from reference TRBV28 and TRBJ1-1): DVKVTQSSRYLVKRTGEKVFLECVQDMDHENMFWYRQDPGLGLRLIYFSYDVKMKEKGDIPEGYSVSREKKERFSLILESASTNQTSMYLCASSTGLRGHTEAFFGQGTRLTVV.

The rearrangement links TRBV29-1 to TRBJ2-1; D gene ambiguous. Trimming took off 7 bases at V and 4 bases at J, with 11 bases between the two ends. Germline V CDR1 and CDR2: SQVTM, ANQGSEA. The CDR3 consists of 12 residues. Here the CDR3 DNA reads TGCAGCGCCCGGGCCAGATACAATGAGCAGTTCTTC. It specifies CSARARYNEQFF.